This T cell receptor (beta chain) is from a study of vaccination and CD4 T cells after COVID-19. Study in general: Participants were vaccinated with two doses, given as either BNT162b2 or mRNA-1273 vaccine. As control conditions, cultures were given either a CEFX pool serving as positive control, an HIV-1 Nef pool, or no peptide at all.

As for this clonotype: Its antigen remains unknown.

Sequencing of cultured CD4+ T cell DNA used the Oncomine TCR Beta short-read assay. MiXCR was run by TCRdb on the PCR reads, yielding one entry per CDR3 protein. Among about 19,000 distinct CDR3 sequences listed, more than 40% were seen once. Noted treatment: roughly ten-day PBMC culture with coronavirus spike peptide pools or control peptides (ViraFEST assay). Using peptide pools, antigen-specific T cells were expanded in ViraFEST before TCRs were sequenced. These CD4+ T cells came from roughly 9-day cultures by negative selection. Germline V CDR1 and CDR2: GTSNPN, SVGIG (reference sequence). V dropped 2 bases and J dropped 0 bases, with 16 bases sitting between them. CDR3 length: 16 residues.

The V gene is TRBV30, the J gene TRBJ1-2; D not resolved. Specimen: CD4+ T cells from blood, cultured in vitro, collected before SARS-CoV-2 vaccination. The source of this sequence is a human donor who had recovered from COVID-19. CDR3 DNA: TGTGCCTGGAGTACCGACATGTGGAGTTCTAACTATGGCTACACCTTC. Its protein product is CAWSTDMWSSNYGYTF.